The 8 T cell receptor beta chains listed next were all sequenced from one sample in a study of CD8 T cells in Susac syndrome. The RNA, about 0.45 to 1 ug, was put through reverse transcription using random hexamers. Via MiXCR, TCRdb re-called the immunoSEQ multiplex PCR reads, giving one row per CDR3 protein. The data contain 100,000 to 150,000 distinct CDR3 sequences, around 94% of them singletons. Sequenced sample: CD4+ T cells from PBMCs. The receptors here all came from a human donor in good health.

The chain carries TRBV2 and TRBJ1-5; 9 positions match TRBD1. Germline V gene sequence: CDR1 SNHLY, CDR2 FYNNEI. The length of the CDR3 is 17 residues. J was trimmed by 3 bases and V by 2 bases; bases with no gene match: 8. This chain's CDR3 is CASSEWGGTGPNQPQHF. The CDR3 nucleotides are TGTGCCAGCAGTGAATGGGGGGGGACAGGGCCCAATCAGCCCCAGCATTTT.

The CDR3 is CSARAPNAGETQYF. In DNA form, the CDR3 reads TGCAGTGCTAGAGCCCCTAATGCTGGAGAGACCCAGTACTTC. This chain connects TRBV20-1 to TRBJ2-5; D ambiguous. This CDR3 comprises 14 residues. Trimming stripped 1 base from V and 4 bases from J, with 13 bases between. Germline V gene data show CDR1 as DFQATT and CDR2 as SNEGSKA (reference sequence).

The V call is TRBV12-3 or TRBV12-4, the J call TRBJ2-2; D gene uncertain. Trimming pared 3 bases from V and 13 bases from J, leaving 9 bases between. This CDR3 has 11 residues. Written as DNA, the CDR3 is TGTGCCAGCAGTTTTAAGCTCCGGCTGTTTTTT. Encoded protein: CASSFKLRLFF.

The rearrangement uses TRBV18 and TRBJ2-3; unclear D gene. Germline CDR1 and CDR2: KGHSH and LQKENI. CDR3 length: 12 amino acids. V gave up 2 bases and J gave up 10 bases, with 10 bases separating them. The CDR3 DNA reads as TGTGCCAGCTCACCAAGAGAGGCGGCGCAGTATTTT. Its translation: CASSPREAAQYF.

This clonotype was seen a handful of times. As DNA, the CDR3 is TGTGCCAGCAGCAAGAGAACAGATACGCAGTATTTT. Translated, it gives CASSKRTDTQYF. The genes are TRBV11-2 and TRBJ2-3, with unresolved D. Between the trimmed V and J ends, which lost 5 bases and 3 bases, there was a span of 6 bases. The CDR3 extends over 12 amino acids. Germline values: CDR1 SGHAT, CDR2 FQNNGV.

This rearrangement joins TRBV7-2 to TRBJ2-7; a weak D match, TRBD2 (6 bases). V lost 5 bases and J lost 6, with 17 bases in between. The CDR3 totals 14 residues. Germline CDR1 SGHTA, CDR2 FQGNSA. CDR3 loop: CASSLGGTSLEQYF. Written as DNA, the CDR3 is TGTGCCAGCAGCCTTGGAGGGACTTCCCTCGAGCAGTACTTC.

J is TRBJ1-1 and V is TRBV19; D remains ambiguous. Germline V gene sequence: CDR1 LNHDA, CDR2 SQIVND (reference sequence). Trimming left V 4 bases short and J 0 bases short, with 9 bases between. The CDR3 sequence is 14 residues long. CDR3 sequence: CASSTTALNTEAFF. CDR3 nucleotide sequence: TGTGCCAGTAGTACCACAGCGCTGAACACTGAAGCTTTCTTT.

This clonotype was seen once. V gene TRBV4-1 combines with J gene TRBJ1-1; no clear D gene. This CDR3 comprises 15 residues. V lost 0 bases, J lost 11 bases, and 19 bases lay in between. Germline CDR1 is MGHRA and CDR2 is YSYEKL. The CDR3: CASSQDLVSGVVAFF. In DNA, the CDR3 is TGCGCCAGCAGCCAAGACCTAGTTTCGGGAGTGGTTGCTTTCTTT.